The 10 T cell receptor beta chains in this list originate from one sample, sequenced in a study of T cells expressing NK-cell markers. TCRdb reprocessed the 5' RACE reads, with one entry per CDR3 protein and no DNA. The sample table includes approximately 460,000 distinct CDR3 sequences. Sample: blood T cells: a sorted CD56 or NKG2C T cell subset, CD4+ or CD8+ T cells, or bulk PBMC T cells (not recorded which). These receptors came from a woman aged 18 to 75 in good health.

V gene TRBV11-2 combines with J gene TRBJ1-4; TCRdb's D gene call, TRBD1, goes unchecked for lack of DNA. There are 15 residues in the CDR3. Germline assignment: CDR1 SGHAT and CDR2 FQNNGV. CDR3 loop: CASSRRGLTNEKLFF.

The chain uses TRBV11-2 and TRBJ2-7; the D gene TCRdb calls, TRBD2, cannot be checked with no DNA. This CDR3 has 18 residues. CDR1 is SGHAT and CDR2 is FQNNGV in the germline V gene. CDR3 loop: CASSLVGLAGGDRGEQYF.

The rearrangement links TRBV4-2 to TRBJ2-1. The CDR3 contains 16 residues. Germline V gene sequence: CDR1 LGHNA, CDR2 YNFKEQ. The CDR3 protein is CASSQVGGSSYNEQFF.

The chain recombines TRBV5-1 with TRBJ2-7; TCRdb proposes TRBD2, but this gene call is untestable without DNA. The CDR3 length is 14 residues. Germline V gene sequence: CDR1 SGHRS, CDR2 YFSETQ. The CDR3 loop is CASSLLDFTREQYF. Looking up the rest from reference TRBV5-1 and TRBJ2-7 gives the full variable domain: KAGVTQTPRYLIKTRGQQVTLSCSPISGHRSVSWYQQTPGQGLQFLFEYFSETQRNKGNFPGRFSGRQFSNSRSEMNVSTLELGDSALYLCASSLLDFTREQYFGPGTRLTVT.

This rearrangement joins TRBV12-3 or TRBV12-4 to TRBJ1-2. CDR3 length equals 12 residues. The CDR3 is CASTPTREGYTF.

The chain employs TRBV6-2 or TRBV6-3 and TRBJ2-5. Germline CDR1 reads MNHEY; CDR2 reads SVGEGT. This CDR3 comprises 11 residues. The CDR3: CASGYKETQYF.

V and J are TRBV7-2 and TRBJ1-1. The CDR3 is made up of 13 amino acids. Germline loops: CDR1 SGHTA, CDR2 FQGNSA. CDR3 residues: CASSLARGTEAFF.

This rearrangement joins TRBV20-1 to TRBJ2-2; TCRdb selects TRBD2, and the lack of DNA leaves this call unchecked. CDR1 and CDR2 from the germline V gene are DFQATT and SNEGSKA (reference sequence). CDR3 length equals 18 residues. The CDR3 sequence: CSARGSTSGSGNTGELFF.

V usage is TRBV29-1 and J usage is TRBJ2-3; TCRdb reports TRBD1, a call that lacks DNA to check it against. There are 12 residues in the CDR3. Germline V gene lookup returns CDR1 SQVTM and CDR2 ANQGSEA. CDR3 loop: CSVEEVGNTQYF.

The chain carries TRBV4-2 and TRBJ2-5; as DNA is missing, the TRBD2 call by TCRdb cannot be tested. The V gene's germline CDR1 is LGHNA and CDR2 YNFKEQ. The CDR3 has 14 residues. The CDR3 sequence is CASSQSDSTETQYF.